The text below deals with one TCR beta chain. CDR1 and CDR2 (germline): MNHEY, SMNVEV (reference sequence). The CDR3 has 16 residues. V dropped 6 bases and J dropped 1 base, with 18 bases sitting between them. The data were produced by immunoSEQ multiplex PCR, yet TCRdb's version contains in-frame clones alone and is incomplete. The table includes 57,000 or so clones, over 90% detected once. These data belong to a study of OX40 agonist ivuxolimab in advanced cancers. Study details: Participants averaged 60 years of age (range roughly 23 to 80) and were about 85% male.

Exclusion applied to patients with autoimmune disease history or systemic immunosuppression. This rearrangement joins TRBV27 to TRBJ1-2; D remains ambiguous. The receptor was isolated from an adult with an advanced solid tumor such as melanoma, head and neck, liver or kidney cancer. Sequenced here: CD4+ or CD8+ T cells sorted from blood, sampled in a trial of the OX40 agonist ivuxolimab. Here the CDR3 DNA reads TGTGCCAGCAGCTTTAACGGACGACCAATTAACTATGGCTACACCTTC. Translated: CASSFNGRPINYGYTF.